This TCR beta chain was captured by sequencing in a study of cytomegalovirus exposure and HLA in healthy donors. This CDR3 spans 12 amino acids. Trimming took off 5 bases at V and 4 bases at J, with 6 bases between the two ends. Germline CDR1 and CDR2: SGHTA and FQGTGA. PCR was performed using 60 Vbeta and 13 Jbeta primers. Some clones are missing from TCRdb's copy, which holds only in-frame ones; the method was immunoSEQ multiplex PCR. Altogether approximately 120,000 clones are present, 70% to 85% being singletons, with the ten largest covering under 3.5%. Turning to this clone: What it binds is unknown.

Regarding the study as a whole: Another analysis was done later, and it associated around 17,000 TCR beta sequences with HLA alleles at 0.05 false discovery rate.

Sequenced sample: PBMCs. The V call is TRBV7-3, the J call TRBJ1-3; D is unclear. This sequence was found in a woman between 50 and 59 years old in good health and CMV-seronegative. The CDR3 here is CASSEVGNTIYF. The CDR3 DNA reads as TGTGCCAGCAGCGAGGTGGGAAACACCATATATTTT.